This T cell receptor (beta chain) was documented in a study of cytomegalovirus exposure and HLA in healthy donors (TCRdb year 2017). Regarding the complete study: According to an earlier analysis of a few hundred of the donors, about 190 million T cells yielded 117 million unique TCR beta sequences and approximately 280 Gb of sequence data. An early release covering about 600 HLA-typed donors comprised 250 to 350 gigabases of sequencing data and approximately 85 million unique TCR sequences. Of the roughly 410 genotyped donors, approximately 80% were placed in the genetic ancestry cluster associated with self-reported Caucasian donors. The study aimed to test whether signatures of past pathogen exposure could be identified by cataloging public T cell receptors. Using immunosequencing, the study profiled T cell repertoires from 500 to 800 subjects and related those repertoires to cytomegalovirus serostatus. Besides the first cohort of around 700 subjects, a separate validation cohort made up of 120 different subjects was used. To predict cytomegalovirus infection status, the study combined high-throughput TCR immunosequencing, statistical association of individual TCRs with disease status, and machine learning. In a later analysis, previously published TCR beta repertoires from 550 to 750 donors were re-analyzed and high-resolution HLA genotyping was added so that TCR occurrence patterns could be studied. Rather than drawing on any new phenotypic data, the later analysis identified candidate immune exposures from TCR beta sequences and the way those sequences occurred across donors. To decide whether each TCR beta V gene segment behaved as functional or pseudogenic, an earlier analysis of some 570 of the donors relied on high-throughput TCR beta sequencing. Alongside the repertoire data, information on donor age, sex, ethnicity and CMV serostatus was compiled. In a later genetic analysis, genome-wide SNP genotypes for 398 of the 666 donors were used, and that subset was treated as a discovery cohort. All discovery cohort repertoires had been generated on a single sequencing platform. Class I and class II HLA loci were covered by the typing at four-digit resolution. Typing coverage differed by locus: A, B, C, DRB1 and DQB1 were typed in roughly 620-640 donors, DQA1 in 500 to 550, DPA1 in some 610, and DPB1 in 400 to 480. Four to six DR-DQ haplotypes were handled as single units for association and clustering, since linkage in the cohort was strong. Among 398 genotyped donors of the cohort, an average of about 220,000 unique TCR beta nucleotide sequences was sequenced per donor, of which about 19% were non-productive.

General study outcomes and caveats: Sequencing depth was assumed to be roughly uniform across donors in the presence/absence analyses, though that assumption may not hold. Cytomegalovirus status was reported to be diagnosed by the classifier with high specificity and sensitivity in both the original and validation cohorts. When HLA alleles, especially DR and DQ, strongly co-occurred, TCR associations were difficult to assign to individual alleles. A further reported finding was that TCR beta sequences accurately predicted the HLA-A and HLA-B alleles for most subjects in the first cohort. In a later analysis, most CMV-associated TCR beta chains were found to appear HLA-restricted, with HLA associations seemingly driven largely by CMV exposure. The sequencing pipeline was judged likely to have produced a cluster of highly shared sequence variants as a technical artifact. The 87-base-pair reads could not distinguish some IMGT-functional V segments, including TRBV6-2 and TRBV6-3, so those segments were excluded. Only TCR beta chains were sequenced in this cohort, and the absence of alpha or paired-chain data limited detectable features. In a later genetic analysis, fewer N-insertions in productive TCRs were reported among donors in an Asian-associated ancestry cluster than the roughly 640-donor mean. HLA typing was unavailable for some donors at each locus, so association tests used only the typed subset. Three of the identified cytomegalovirus-associated TCR beta chains were confirmed in vitro to be specific for cytomegalovirus antigens. The authors suggested that the approach could potentially be extended to other disease states and immunological phenotypes. For the cohort, immune exposure information was limited to CMV serostatus. A later analysis found that TCR association rates varied across HLA loci, with DRB1 alleles showing the most associated TCRs and HLA-C alleles the fewest. Most TCR sequences were seen in very few donors, while some public TCRs were found in many individuals. Correlated functional status among segregating V segments might be attributable to linkage disequilibrium, but an unknown experimental factor could not be ruled out. A later analysis reported that several top co-occurrence clusters appeared linked to parvovirus B19, influenza, CMV and Epstein-Barr virus. The earlier analysis of around 600 of the donors excluded some 15 rarely observed V segments, including chromosome 9 orphons, because counts were too low. A later genetic analysis associated a missense DCLRE1C variant with V-gene and J-gene trimming of TCR beta chains, and an independent cohort replicated the association. In a later analysis, HLA-associated TCR beta chains were found to be more clonally expanded and to have lower generation probabilities than equally common non-associated chains. An earlier analysis of around 600 of the donors showed that most TCR beta V segments appeared in productive rearrangements either about 87% or about 30% of the time, which broadly matched IMGT annotations. A total of fewer than 200 TCR beta chains were listed by the study as associated with cytomegalovirus. In a later analysis, 16,951 TCR beta sequences were associated with specific HLA alleles at a false discovery rate of 0.05.

Germline trimming: 6 bases from V, 6 bases from J; junction bases outside gene matches: 7. From a lookup of the germline V gene, CDR1 and CDR2 are MNHNS and SASEGT. Spanning cysteine to phenylalanine, the CDR3 consists of 13 amino acids. CDR3 DNA is the only sequence kept; it has 39 bases, read in frame from the first base. The cohort comprised several hundred healthy bone marrow donors. All cohort members were sampled while nominally healthy, although unrecorded immune exposures were likely present. CMV serostatus was recorded as positive for 250 to 300 and negative for about 55% of the roughly 670 cohort members, whereas no CMV serostatus was recorded for the donor in question. Every donor gave a peripheral blood sample, and the peripheral blood mononuclear cells from that sample were used for TCR beta sequencing. The Qiagen DNeasy Blood Extraction Kit was used to extract genomic DNA from the blood cell samples.

Library creation used the immunoSEQ multiplex PCR assay. A mixture of 60 forward primers for TCR Vbeta segments and 13 reverse primers for TCR Jbeta segments was used in the multiplex PCR. The CDR3 region of rearranged TCR beta genes was amplified from genomic DNA by a multiplex PCR assay. The Illumina HiSeq System was used to sequence the amplified TCR beta libraries as 87-base-pair reads. Under the source paper's analysis protocol: A later analysis tallied around 80 million unique TCR beta chains across the 600 to 700 repertoires, and some 12 million of those chains were shared by two or more donors. To remove PCR and sequencing errors, raw reads were error-corrected and collapsed into unique sequences using a nearest-neighbor algorithm that merged closely related sequences. Alignment of CDR3 sequences to IMGT reference sequences was used to assign V, D and J gene segments. For a sequence to be retained, a match of at least six nucleotides was required to both a V gene segment and a J gene segment. A rearrangement counted as productive if the CDR3 had no stop codons and remained in frame with V and J, and every other rearrangement counted as non-productive. Following IMGT convention, CDR3 was defined as the stretch from the second conserved V-encoded cysteine to the conserved J-encoded phenylalanine. The earlier analysis of 550 to 650 of the donors excluded any sequence lacking an unambiguous match to a single V gene segment. An earlier analysis of several hundred of the donors called V segments functional above 56.7% productive rearrangements and segregating when the between-donor standard deviation exceeded 5%. A statistical classification framework was developed to diagnose cytomegalovirus status using the catalog of TCR beta chain sequences. In a later analysis, V and J genes were assigned by comparing TCR nucleotide sequences against IMGT/GENE-DB human TR gene sequences. The TCRdist pipeline was used in a later analysis to assign CDR3 sequences and most-parsimonious VDJ recombination scenarios. In a later analysis, each TCR beta chain was defined by its CDR3 amino acid sequence together with its V-gene family, and reads lacking a unique V-gene family were excluded. As a way to deal with suspected cross-contamination and a sequencing artifact, a later analysis dropped roughly 600 nucleotide sequences that were highly shared and had low generation probability. A later analysis calculated a clonal expansion index for each public chain from normalized within-repertoire ranks of inferred template counts. In a later analysis, generation probabilities were computed with a VDJ recombination model fitted to out-of-frame rearrangements, and the resulting probabilities were checked against IGoR. In a later analysis, hypergeometric tests were used to score TCR-TCR, TCR-HLA and TCR-CMV co-occurrence, with a repertoire-size bias correction applied to TCR pairs. In a later analysis, false discovery rates were estimated by permuting HLA or CMV assignments 20 times. In a later analysis, co-occurring TCRs were grouped using DBSCAN, with TCRdist sequence similarity added in when clustering inside HLA-allele-positive subsets. Repertoires with fewer than 30,000 or more than 120,000 public chains were left out of co-occurrence clustering, as were roughly five repertoires with anomalous nucleotide sharing. Entries here come from immuneACCESS through TCRdb and include only in-frame sequences with V and J called. Some clones fail to appear in such tables; in the studies checked, an unresolved V gene covers under half of the shortfall, and the cause of the remainder is unknown. V and J calls and clone size follow that table, whereas D and trimming were derived from the DNA. For this sample there are about 140,000 clones; roughly two thirds appear just once. Together, the top ten hold roughly an eighth of the sample.

Points on this clone: Its antigen is currently not known. Per-base quality was not reported, and no clone a single base away is much larger than it.

The sequencing sample was made of PBMCs. The sequence links TRBV6-1 to TRBJ1-2, and TRBD1 aligns with 7 junction nucleotides. The sequence came from a human donor in good health. This receptor carries the CDR3 CASRETGTHGYTF. The nucleotide sequence is TGTGCCAGCAGAGAGACAGGGACCCATGGCTACACCTTC.